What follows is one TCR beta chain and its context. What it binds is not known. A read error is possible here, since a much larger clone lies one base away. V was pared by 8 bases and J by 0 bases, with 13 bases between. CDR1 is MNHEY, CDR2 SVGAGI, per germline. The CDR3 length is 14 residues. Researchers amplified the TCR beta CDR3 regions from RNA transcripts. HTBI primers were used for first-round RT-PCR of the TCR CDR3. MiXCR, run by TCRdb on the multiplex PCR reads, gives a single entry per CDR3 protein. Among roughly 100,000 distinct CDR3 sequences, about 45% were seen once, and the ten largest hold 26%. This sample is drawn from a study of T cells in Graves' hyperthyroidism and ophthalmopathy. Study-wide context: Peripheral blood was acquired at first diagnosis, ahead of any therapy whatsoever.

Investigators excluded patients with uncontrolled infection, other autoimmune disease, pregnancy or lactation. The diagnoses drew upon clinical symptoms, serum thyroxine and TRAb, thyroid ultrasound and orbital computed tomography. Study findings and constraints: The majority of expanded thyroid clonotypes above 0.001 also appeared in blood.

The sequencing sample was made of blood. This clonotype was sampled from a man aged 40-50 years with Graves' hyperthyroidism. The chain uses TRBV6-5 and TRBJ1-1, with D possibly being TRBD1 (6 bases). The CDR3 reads CASGPGTLNTEAFF. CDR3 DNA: TGTGCCAGCGGCCCCGGGACACTGAACACTGAAGCTTTCTTT.